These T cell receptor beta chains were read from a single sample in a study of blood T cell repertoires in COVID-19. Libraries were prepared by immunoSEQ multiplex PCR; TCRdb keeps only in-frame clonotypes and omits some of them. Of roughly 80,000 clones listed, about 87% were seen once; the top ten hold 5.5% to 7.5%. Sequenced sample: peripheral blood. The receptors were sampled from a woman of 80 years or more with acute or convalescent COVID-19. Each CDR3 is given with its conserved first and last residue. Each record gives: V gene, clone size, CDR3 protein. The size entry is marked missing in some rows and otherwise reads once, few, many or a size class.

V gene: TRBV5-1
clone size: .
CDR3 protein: CASSASGREGTGELFF

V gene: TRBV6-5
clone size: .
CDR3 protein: CATQSRLGTDTQYF

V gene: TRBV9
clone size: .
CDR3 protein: CASSVAQARDTQYF

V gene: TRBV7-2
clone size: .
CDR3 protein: CASSPLLVINEQFF

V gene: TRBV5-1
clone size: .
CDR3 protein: CASSLETGEAFF

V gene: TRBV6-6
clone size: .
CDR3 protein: CASSRNPGLAGGFSYNEQFF

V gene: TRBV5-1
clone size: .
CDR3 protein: CASSSNTAGQETQYF

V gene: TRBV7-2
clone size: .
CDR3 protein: CASSPKRGALRNGYTF

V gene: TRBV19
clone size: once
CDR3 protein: CASRQGTHEKLFF

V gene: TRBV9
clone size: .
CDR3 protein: CASSPRQEQETQYF

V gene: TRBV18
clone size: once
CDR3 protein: CASSSQGVIGNTEAFF

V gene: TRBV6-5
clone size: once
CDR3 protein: CASTMIISYGYTF

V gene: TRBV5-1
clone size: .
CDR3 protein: CASSFYSGANVLTF

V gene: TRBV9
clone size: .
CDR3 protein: CASSVDGGADGELFF

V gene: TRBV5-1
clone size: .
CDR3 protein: CASSLDGVLVYEQYF

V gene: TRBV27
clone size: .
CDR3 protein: CASSPSRQLTYYGYTF

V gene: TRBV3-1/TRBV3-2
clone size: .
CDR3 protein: CASSQRDLIQYF